A single sample gave rise to the 32 T cell receptor beta chains below, sequenced in a study of blood T cell repertoires in COVID-19. Profiling relied on immunoSEQ multiplex PCR, and the TCRdb table lists in-frame clones only, not all of them. Among some 50,000 clones listed, 65% to 85% were seen once. What was sequenced was peripheral blood. These receptors all stem from a human donor with active or convalescent COVID-19. The donor label of this sample is uncertain.

In its sample, this clone was seen a few times. The chain joins TRBV28 to TRBJ1-6; 12 nucleotides line up with TRBD1. The CDR3 totals 18 residues. Germline V gene data show CDR1 as MDHEN and CDR2 as SYDVKM. Trimming cost V 3 bases and J 8 bases; bases outside gene matches: 11. The CDR3 DNA reads TGTGCCAGCAGTTTCGGGACAGGGGGCGGTAATTTTTATTCACCCCTCCACTTT. This codes for CASSFGTGGGNFYSPLHF.

The gene calls are TRBV19 and TRBJ2-1; tentative D call: TRBD2 (6 bases). This CDR3 is built from 14 residues. Trimming removed 7 bases at V and 3 bases at J, with 13 bases between. CDR1 and CDR2 (germline): LNHDA, SQIVND (reference sequence). In nucleotides, the CDR3 is TGTGCCAGTAAACGGGAGCCCCTCTACAATGAGCAGTTCTTC. Translation: CASKREPLYNEQFF.

This clone occurred a few times. The CDR3 DNA is TGTGCCAGCAGTTCTCCAGAGGGAAGCAATCAGCCCCAGCATTTT. Protein: CASSSPEGSNQPQHF. The gene calls are TRBV28 and TRBJ1-5; D unclear. The CDR3 runs 15 residues. In germline, CDR1 is MDHEN, CDR2 SYDVKM. The germline V and J ends were trimmed by 4 bases and 1 base, with 11 bases remaining between them.

The chain combines TRBV4-1 with TRBJ2-1, with 13 bases fitting TRBD2. This CDR3 comprises 18 residues. Germline V gene lookup returns CDR1 MGHRA and CDR2 YSYEKL. The V and J ends lost 4 bases and 2 bases, in that order; junction bases with no gene match: 8. The CDR3 sequence is CASSLRTSGSVTYNEQFF. The CDR3 bases are TGCGCCAGCAGCCTAAGGACTAGCGGGAGTGTGACCTACAATGAGCAGTTCTTC.

V is TRBV19 and J is TRBJ1-2, with D uncertain. Germline V gene lookup returns CDR1 LNHDA and CDR2 SQIVND (reference sequence). Trimming left V 0 bases short and J 7 bases short, with 6 bases between. The CDR3 runs 12 residues. CDR3 DNA: TGTGCCAGTAGTATAGAGGCCCGTGGCTACACCTTC. Its protein product is CASSIEARGYTF.

The chain recombines TRBV9 with TRBJ2-1, with 7 bases identical to TRBD2. The CDR3 contains 16 residues. Germline assignment: CDR1 SGDLS and CDR2 YYNGEE. The trim removed 2 bases at V and 6 bases at J, leaving 11 bases unmatched. The CDR3 DNA is TGTGCCAGCAGCGTCTTAGCGGGTGGGCCGGGCAATGAGCAGTTCTTC. Protein: CASSVLAGGPGNEQFF.

The V and J genes are TRBV30 and TRBJ1-1; D gene unclear. Per the germline V gene, CDR1 is GTSNPN and CDR2 is SVGIG (reference sequence). Trimming took off 3 bases at V and 7 bases at J, with 12 bases between the two ends. This CDR3 region has 12 residues. For the CDR3, the DNA is TGTGCCTGGAGCTTCGAGGTTGGTGAAGCTTTCTTT. Its translation: CAWSFEVGEAFF.

This clone occurred once. The J gene is TRBJ1-6, the V gene TRBV19; D may be TRBD1 (5 bases). Per germline, CDR1 LNHDA and CDR2 SQIVND (reference sequence). This CDR3 comprises 15 residues. V lost 7 bases and J lost 9, with 19 bases in between. CDR3 coding DNA: TGTGCCAGTACTTCCCGTCCGACAGTACCTTCACCCCTCCACTTT. Its protein is CASTSRPTVPSPLHF.

The CDR3 DNA reads TGTGCCAGCAGCCGGTCCCCCGGGAGCCAACACGAGCAGTACTTC. It translates to CASSRSPGSQHEQYF. This chain joins TRBV3-1 (or the pseudogene TRBV3-2) and TRBJ2-7; the D gene is possibly TRBD2 (6 bases). Germline CDR1 LGHDT, CDR2 YNNKEL (reference sequence). The CDR3 is made up of 15 amino acids. Trimming took 4 bases from V and 5 from J, leaving 18 bases between them.

This chain links TRBV5-1 with TRBJ2-2; the D gene is possibly TRBD1 (6 bases). The CDR3 has 14 amino acids. The germline gives CDR1 SGHRS, CDR2 YFSETQ. Trimming left V 5 bases short and J 7 bases short, with 15 bases between. CDR3 region: CASSIQGQGGELFF. Written as DNA, the CDR3 is TGCGCCAGCAGTATACAGGGTCAGGGCGGGGAGCTGTTTTTT.

This chain connects TRBV9 to TRBJ2-3; TRBD2 is a possible D gene (6 bases). Germline CDR1 and CDR2: SGDLS and YYNGEE. With 0 bases removed from V and 3 bases from J, the gap between germline ends came to 11 bases. There are 15 residues in the CDR3. The chain's CDR3 is CASSVEASGTDTQYF. DNA of the CDR3: TGTGCCAGCAGCGTAGAGGCAAGCGGGACAGATACGCAGTATTTT.

V and J are TRBV7-2 and TRBJ2-1, with 8 bases fitting TRBD2. This CDR3 region has 15 residues. V gave up 6 bases and J gave up 3 bases; unmatched junction bases: 7. The V gene's germline CDR1 is SGHTA and CDR2 FQGNSA. The CDR3 DNA follows: TGTGCCAGCAGGCCGACTAGCGTTGTCTACAATGAGCAGTTCTTC. Amino acid sequence: CASRPTSVVYNEQFF.

The V gene is TRBV21-1, the J gene TRBJ1-1; TRBD1, the table's D call, was not compared with the DNA. TRBV21-1 is tagged as a pseudogene. The CDR3 extends over 14 amino acids. The CDR3 loop is CASSLTGGNTEAFF. The CDR3 bases are TGTGCCAGCAGTTTGACAGGGGGCAACACTGAAGCTTTCTTT.

The genes are TRBV4-1 and TRBJ1-2; perhaps TRBD1 as D (6 bases). The germline CDR1 and CDR2 sequences are MGHRA and YSYEKL. V shed 1 base and J shed 4 bases, with 22 bases lying between them. This CDR3 has 18 amino acids. CDR3 residues: CASSQGVGQGSSFYGYTF. CDR3 nucleotide sequence: TGCGCCAGCAGCCAAGGGGTGGGACAAGGGTCCTCCTTCTATGGCTACACCTTC.

The rearrangement links TRBV28 to TRBJ2-5; D perhaps matches TRBD1 (5 bases). The V end lost 5 bases, the J end lost 5 bases, and 21 bases lay between the germline ends. The V gene's germline CDR1 is MDHEN and CDR2 SYDVKM. The CDR3 totals 16 residues. CDR3 protein: CASSPPRGGGVETQYF. The CDR3 coding sequence is TGTGCCAGCAGTCCGCCTAGGGGCGGTGGGGTGGAGACCCAGTACTTC.

The chain has TRBV7-9 and TRBJ2-7; 7 bases are a match to TRBD1. Germline lookup yields CDR1 SEHNR and CDR2 FQNEAQ (reference sequence). The CDR3 runs 17 residues. Trimming took 5 bases from V and 2 from J; bases not matched to a gene: 15. The CDR3 reads CASSTDLTGKLPYEQYF. The CDR3 coding sequence is TGTGCCAGCAGCACCGACCTGACAGGGAAATTACCCTACGAGCAGTACTTC.

The J gene is TRBJ2-5, the V gene TRBV27; TRBD1 matches at 11 bases. The CDR3 runs to 15 residues. Germline values: CDR1 MNHEY, CDR2 SMNVEV (reference sequence). V shed 6 bases and J 2 bases; nucleotides not matched to a gene: 5. This chain's CDR3 is CASSSRDRGQETQYF. The CDR3 DNA reads TGTGCCAGCAGCTCCCGGGACAGGGGGCAAGAGACCCAGTACTTC.

V and J are TRBV19 and TRBJ2-5; 7 nucleotides line up with TRBD2. V shed 5 bases and J 10 bases; nucleotides not matched to a gene: 13. The CDR3 runs 14 residues. CDR1 and CDR2 (germline): LNHDA, SQIVND (reference sequence). CDR3 coding DNA: TGTGCCAGTAGTGACTACTCTAGACCGGGGGGCCAGTACTTC. It encodes CASSDYSRPGGQYF.

The chain is built from TRBV19 and TRBJ1-1, with 7 positions matching TRBD1. The CDR3 is 14 amino acids. Germline lookup yields CDR1 LNHDA and CDR2 SQIVND (reference sequence). Trimming removed 3 bases from V and 6 bases from J; junction bases left unmatched: 7. CDR3 loop: CASSMWDRAPEAFF. The CDR3 nucleotides read TGTGCCAGTAGTATGTGGGACAGAGCACCTGAAGCTTTCTTT.

V and J are TRBV6-5 and TRBJ1-1; the D gene is possibly TRBD1 (6 bases). Germline CDR1 reads MNHEY; CDR2 reads SVGAGI. Deletions cut 11 bases from V and 5 bases from J, with 18 bases between. The CDR3 consists of 13 residues. The CDR3 DNA is TGTGCCGGAAAGACAGGCGGGAGAACTGAAGCTTTCTTT. Translation: CAGKTGGRTEAFF.

The CDR3 is CASIPPISDRRGNTIYF. The CDR3 nucleotides read TGTGCCAGCATCCCTCCCATCTCGGACAGGCGAGGAAACACCATATATTTT. The chain is built from TRBV28 and TRBJ1-3; 7 nucleotides line up with TRBD1. V was clipped by 7 bases and J by 4 bases; unmatched bases: 16. The germline V gene encodes CDR1 MDHEN and CDR2 SYDVKM. The CDR3 totals 17 residues.

This chain uses TRBV9 with TRBJ2-7; 9 nucleotides agree with TRBD2. CDR3 length: 15 amino acids. Germline V gives CDR1 SGDLS, CDR2 YYNGEE. With V trimmed by 4 bases and J by 7 bases, 12 bases remained unmatched. CDR3 region: CASSLALAGWGEQYF. The CDR3 bases are TGTGCCAGCAGCTTGGCTCTAGCGGGATGGGGGGAGCAGTACTTC.

The chain combines TRBV5-1 with TRBJ1-1; TRBD1 matches 7 bases. V was clipped by 3 bases and J by 0 bases; unmatched bases: 8. Germline V gene sequence: CDR1 SGHRS, CDR2 YFSETQ. This CDR3 region has 16 residues. CDR3 protein: CASSWTGLELNTEAFF. CDR3 DNA sequence: TGCGCCAGCAGCTGGACAGGCCTAGAGTTGAACACTGAAGCTTTCTTT.

This chain links TRBV28 with TRBJ1-1; 9 bases map to TRBD1. The ends lost 4 bases at V and 2 bases at J; junction bases unmatched: 2. The CDR3 spans 14 residues. In germline, CDR1 is MDHEN, CDR2 SYDVKM. The CDR3 nucleotides read TGTGCCAGCAGTTCGGGACAGGGTAACACTGAAGCTTTCTTT. This codes for CASSSGQGNTEAFF. Drawing the rest from reference TRBV28 and TRBJ1-1, the complete variable domain is DVKVTQSSRYLVKRTGEKVFLECVQDMDHENMFWYRQDPGLGLRLIYFSYDVKMKEKGDIPEGYSVSREKKERFSLILESASTNQTSMYLCASSSGQGNTEAFFGQGTRLTVV.

The chain is built from TRBV24-1 and TRBJ2-5; tentative D call: TRBD1 (5 bases). Trimming pared 5 bases from V and 0 bases from J, leaving 15 bases between. Per the germline V gene, CDR1 is KGHDR and CDR2 is SFDVKD. The CDR3 extends over 16 amino acids. CDR3 DNA sequence: TGTGCCACCAGTGCCAGGGCAGGCCAGTACCAAGAGACCCAGTACTTC. Protein sequence: CATSARAGQYQETQYF.

The chain uses TRBV3-1 (or the pseudogene TRBV3-2) and TRBJ2-2, with 11 bases matching TRBD1. From germline, CDR1 is LGHDT and CDR2 YNNKEL (reference sequence). V was pared by 5 bases and J by 4 bases, with 0 bases of the junction left unmatched. The CDR3 is made up of 14 amino acids. Here the CDR3 DNA reads TGTGCCAGCAGCGGACAGGGGGCCACCGGGGAGCTGTTTTTT. This sequence encodes CASSGQGATGELFF.

The rearrangement joins TRBV4-2 to TRBJ2-7, with D hard to call. Trimming pared 0 bases from V and 0 bases from J, leaving 12 bases between. Germline V CDR1 and CDR2: LGHNA, YNFKEQ. The length of the CDR3 is 16 residues. CDR3 protein: CASSQDISASSYEQYF. The CDR3 DNA reads as TGTGCCAGCAGCCAAGATATCAGCGCGAGCTCCTACGAGCAGTACTTC.

This clone was picked up one time. The chain combines TRBV9 with TRBJ1-1; 7 positions match TRBD1. CDR1 is SGDLS and CDR2 is YYNGEE in the germline V gene. This CDR3 is built from 14 residues. V was pared by 6 bases and J by 0 bases, with 5 bases of the junction left unmatched. In DNA, the CDR3 is TGTGCCAGCAATGGGGACAGTTTGAACACTGAAGCTTTCTTT. As protein: CASNGDSLNTEAFF. The whole variable domain, remainder taken from reference TRBV9 and TRBJ1-1, is DSGVTQTPKHLITATGQRVTLRCSPRSGDLSVYWYQQSLDQGLQFLIQYYNGEERAKGNILERFSAQQFPDLHSELNLSSLELGDSALYFCASNGDSLNTEAFFGQGTRLTVV.

The chain joins TRBV6-5 to TRBJ2-3, with TRBD2 matching 10 bases. Germline assignment: CDR1 MNHEY and CDR2 SVGAGI. The CDR3 sequence is 15 residues long. V lost 5 bases to trimming and J lost 3 bases; unmatched junction nucleotides: 5. CDR3 in DNA: TGTGCCAGCAGTCCTAAGACTAGCGGGACAGATACGCAGTATTTT. Protein product: CASSPKTSGTDTQYF.

The J gene is TRBJ2-1, the V gene TRBV7-9, with D uncertain. Germline loops: CDR1 SEHNR, CDR2 FQNEAQ (reference sequence). This CDR3 is built from 16 residues. V lost 3 bases to trimming and J lost 4 bases, with 16 bases between them. The chain's CDR3 is CASSFVKITSYNEQFF. The DNA for the CDR3 is TGTGCCAGCAGCTTCGTGAAGATTACATCTTACAATGAGCAGTTCTTC. Using reference TRBV7-9 and TRBJ2-1 for the parts outside the CDR3, the full variable domain is DTGVSQNPRHKITKRGQNVTFRCDPISEHNRLYWYRQTLGQGPEFLTYFQNEAQLEKSRLLSDRFSAERPKGSFSTLEIQRTEQGDSAMYLCASSFVKITSYNEQFFGPGTRLTVL.

This chain joins TRBV10-3 and TRBJ1-1; the match to TRBD1 covers 7 bases. Trimming removed 4 bases from V and 4 bases from J; junction bases left unmatched: 9. The V gene's germline CDR1 is ENHRY and CDR2 SYGVKD. The CDR3 extends over 15 amino acids. CDR3 protein: CAISGEQGRGTEAFF. The CDR3 nucleotides are TGTGCCATCAGTGGAGAACAGGGGCGGGGCACTGAAGCTTTCTTT.

The chain has TRBV5-1 and TRBJ2-1; D is perhaps TRBD2 (5 bases). Trimming shortened V by 1 base and J by 6 bases, and 11 bases separated the two germline ends. The CDR3 has 14 residues. Germline CDR1 and CDR2: SGHRS and YFSETQ. CDR3 sequence reads: CASSLFGRSNEQFF. The CDR3 coding sequence is TGCGCCAGCAGCTTGTTTGGGAGATCCAATGAGCAGTTCTTC.